Below, 5 T cell receptor beta chains from the same sample are listed, as sequenced in a study of OX40 agonist ivuxolimab in advanced cancers. Profiling relied on immunoSEQ multiplex PCR, and the TCRdb table lists in-frame clones only, not all of them. Of fewer than 100,000 clones listed, approximately 91% are singletons. Sequencing used CD4+ or CD8+ T cells sorted from blood, obtained in a trial of the OX40 agonist ivuxolimab. The receptor set was obtained from an adult with an advanced solid tumor such as melanoma, head and neck, liver or kidney cancer.

This chain joins TRBV6-1 and TRBJ1-2; D may be TRBD1 (6 bases). CDR1 is MNHNS, CDR2 SASEGT, per germline. The CDR3 length is 15 residues. Trimming stripped 8 bases from V and 6 bases from J, with 22 bases between. CDR3 loop: CASQEPRGRFHGYTF. The CDR3, as DNA: TGTGCCAGCCAAGAGCCCAGGGGCCGCTTCCATGGCTACACCTTC.

The chain has TRBV7-9 and TRBJ2-7; TRBD2 matches 10 bases. CDR3 size: 13 residues. The trim removed 5 bases at V and 3 bases at J, leaving 1 base unmatched. Per the germline V gene, CDR1 is SEHNR and CDR2 is FQNEAQ (reference sequence). CDR3 loop: CASSRTSGYEQYF. Written as DNA, the CDR3 is TGTGCCAGCAGCCGGACTAGCGGCTACGAGCAGTACTTC.

Concerning this clone: An end of the junction does not agree with germline; a read error may underlie this. The chain has TRBV7-7 and TRBJ2-2, with 10 bases matching TRBD2. CDR1 is SSHAT, CDR2 FNYEAQ, per germline (reference sequence). The CDR3 spans 16 residues. The CDR3 is CASSSLAGEDTGELFF. CDR3 bases: TGTGCTAGCAGCTCCCTAGCGGGGGAGGACACCGGGGAGCTGTTTTTT.

This clone was recorded only once. The chain employs TRBV11-2 and TRBJ2-6; TRBD2 is a possible D gene (5 bases). CDR1 is SGHAT and CDR2 is FQNNGV in the germline V gene. This CDR3 region has 14 residues. V dropped 6 bases and J dropped 4 bases, with 10 bases sitting between them. The CDR3 sequence: CASRSPGGANVLTF. The CDR3 DNA reads as TGTGCCAGCAGGAGTCCGGGAGGGGCCAACGTCCTGACTTTC.

This sequence joins TRBV7-9 and TRBJ1-2; D might be TRBD1 (5 bases). V was shortened by 5 bases and J by 4 bases, with 11 bases between the two germline ends. Germline V gene data show CDR1 as SEHNR and CDR2 as FQNEAQ (reference sequence). The CDR3 runs to 13 residues. The CDR3: CASSIRDLYGYTF. The CDR3 region has the DNA TGTGCCAGCAGCATCAGGGACCTCTATGGCTACACCTTC. The full variable domain, rest sourced from reference TRBV7-9 and TRBJ1-2, is DTGVSQNPRHKITKRGQNVTFRCDPISEHNRLYWYRQTLGQGPEFLTYFQNEAQLEKSRLLSDRFSAERPKGSFSTLEIQRTEQGDSAMYLCASSIRDLYGYTFGSGTRLTVV.